What follows are 21 T cell receptor beta chains derived from one specimen sequenced in a study of blood T cell repertoires in COVID-19. Sequencing was performed with immunoSEQ multiplex PCR; in TCRdb, only in-frame clones are kept and a portion is missing. The profile shows some 300,000 clones, around 84% of them singletons. Sequencing used peripheral blood. The receptors stem from a man aged 70 or older with acute or convalescent COVID-19.

The chain is built from TRBV9 and TRBJ2-2; tentative D call: TRBD2 (6 bases). Germline V gene sequence: CDR1 SGDLS, CDR2 YYNGEE. The CDR3 runs 19 residues. Trimming cost V 0 bases and J 6 bases, with 24 bases left between them. CDR3 sequence: CASSVGSEPGLSSPGELFF. The CDR3 DNA reads as TGTGCCAGCAGCGTAGGGTCCGAGCCGGGACTCTCCTCTCCCGGGGAGCTGTTTTTT.

The CDR3 region has the DNA TGTGCCAGCAGCTTAGGCTTGTCGGGACAGGACTATAGCAATCAGCCCCAGCATTTT. It encodes CASSLGLSGQDYSNQPQHF. V usage is TRBV7-9 and J usage is TRBJ1-5; TRBD1 agrees at 8 bases. Germline loops: CDR1 SEHNR, CDR2 FQNEAQ (reference sequence). The CDR3 consists of 19 residues. The trim removed 1 base at V and 0 bases at J, leaving 11 bases unmatched.

The V and J genes are TRBV5-1 and TRBJ2-5, with no clear D. CDR1 and CDR2 from the germline V gene are SGHRS and YFSETQ. Deletions cut 0 bases from V and 2 bases from J, with 11 bases between. The length of the CDR3 is 15 residues. CDR3 in amino acids: CASSLVAASQETQYF. In DNA, the CDR3 is TGCGCCAGCAGCTTGGTGGCGGCATCACAAGAGACCCAGTACTTC.

J is TRBJ2-1 and V is TRBV7-6; 11 nucleotides align to TRBD2. With V trimmed by 5 bases and J by 7 bases, 10 bases remained unmatched. CDR1 SGHVS and CDR2 FNYEAQ come from the germline V gene. The CDR3 extends over 16 amino acids. This chain's CDR3 is CASSLIAGGPENEQFF. The CDR3 DNA is TGTGCCAGCAGCCTAATAGCGGGAGGGCCGGAGAATGAGCAGTTCTTC.

The gene calls are TRBV18 and TRBJ2-7, with 9 bases fitting TRBD2. J was trimmed by 1 base and V by 0 bases; bases with no gene match: 7. Germline V gene sequence: CDR1 KGHSH, CDR2 LQKENI. CDR3 size: 17 residues. DNA for the CDR3: TGTGCCAGCTCACCACCGTCGCCTAGCGGGGTTTCCTACGAGCAGTACTTC. It translates to CASSPPSPSGVSYEQYF.

The chain recombines TRBV4-3 with TRBJ2-1, with 8 nucleotides matching TRBD2. Germline V gene lookup returns CDR1 LGHNA and CDR2 YSLEER. The CDR3 sequence is 17 residues long. After removal of 4 bases from V and 5 bases from J, the junction contained 13 bases not matched to a gene. CDR3 bases: TGCGCCAGCAGCCCACAGCTACTAGCGGACCGAAACAATGAGCAGTTCTTC. Translation: CASSPQLLADRNNEQFF.

V gene TRBV24-1 combines with J gene TRBJ2-1; 10 bases line up with TRBD2. Losses at the gene ends were 9 bases for V and 8 bases for J; bases not matched to a gene: 15. Germline V gene data show CDR1 as KGHDR and CDR2 as SFDVKD. This CDR3 contains 16 residues. The chain's CDR3 is CATGTPSAGGPHEQFF. The CDR3, as DNA: TGTGCCACCGGCACCCCCTCAGCGGGAGGGCCCCATGAGCAGTTCTTC.

The rearrangement joins TRBV28 to TRBJ1-5; D call uncertain. Trimming left V 3 bases short and J 3 bases short, with 9 bases between. The V gene's germline CDR1 is MDHEN and CDR2 SYDVKM. This CDR3 contains 14 residues. The CDR3 loop is CASSLRIDNQPQHF. The CDR3 DNA is TGTGCCAGCAGTTTGCGGATAGACAATCAGCCCCAGCATTTT. The variable domain in full, with the rest retrieved from reference TRBV28 and TRBJ1-5, is DVKVTQSSRYLVKRTGEKVFLECVQDMDHENMFWYRQDPGLGLRLIYFSYDVKMKEKGDIPEGYSVSREKKERFSLILESASTNQTSMYLCASSLRIDNQPQHFGDGTRLSIL.

V is TRBV5-6 and J is TRBJ1-5; D not certain. CDR1 and CDR2 (germline): SGHDT, YYEEEE. The CDR3 totals 14 residues. V was shortened by 2 bases and J by 4 bases, with 10 bases between the two germline ends. This CDR3 reads CASSLRGRNQPQHF. For the CDR3, the DNA is TGTGCCAGCAGCTTACGGGGTAGGAATCAGCCCCAGCATTTT.

The chain employs TRBV4-1 and TRBJ2-1; TRBD2 agrees at 14 bases. V lost 5 bases, J lost 7 bases, and 4 bases stayed unmatched. The CDR3 consists of 15 residues. Germline CDR1 MGHRA, CDR2 YSYEKL. Here the CDR3 reads CASSVGTSGRNEQFF. CDR3 nucleotides: TGCGCCAGCAGCGTGGGGACTAGCGGGAGAAATGAGCAGTTCTTC.

This sequence joins TRBV28 and TRBJ1-5; 10 nucleotides match TRBD1. Germline CDR1 and CDR2: MDHEN and SYDVKM. J was trimmed by 4 bases and V by 4 bases; bases with no gene match: 7. The CDR3 totals 16 residues. In nucleotides, the CDR3 is TGTGCCAGCAGTTCCCGGGACAGGGGACGGAATCAGCCCCAGCATTTT. This sequence encodes CASSSRDRGRNQPQHF.

The chain employs TRBV29-1 and TRBJ2-1; maybe TRBD1 (6 bases). The CDR3 spans 13 residues. CDR1 is SQVTM, CDR2 ANQGSEA, per germline. V was pared by 0 bases and J by 8 bases, with 11 bases between. The chain's CDR3 is CSVEDYRVDEQFF. CDR3 DNA: TGCAGCGTTGAAGACTACAGGGTCGATGAGCAGTTCTTC.

J is TRBJ1-6 and V is TRBV5-1, with D hard to call. CDR1 SGHRS and CDR2 YFSETQ come from the germline V gene. Trimming removed 4 bases from V and 8 bases from J, with 13 bases in between. This CDR3 is built from 14 residues. CDR3 amino acids: CASSQTGQYSPLHF. CDR3 sequence (DNA): TGCGCCAGCAGCCAGACGGGTCAGTATTCACCCCTCCACTTT.

This sequence joins TRBV9 and TRBJ2-5; a weak D match, TRBD2 (6 bases). The germline V gene encodes CDR1 SGDLS and CDR2 YYNGEE. The CDR3 runs 16 residues. Between the trimmed V and J ends, which lost 5 bases and 4 bases, there was a span of 21 bases. DNA for the CDR3: TGTGCCAGCAGTCTCACGATCGGGAGCACCGGAGAGACCCAGTACTTC. It translates to CASSLTIGSTGETQYF.

V and J are TRBV9 and TRBJ2-3; a possible D gene is TRBD2 (5 bases). The CDR3 runs to 12 residues. V lost 7 bases to trimming and J lost 2 bases, with 8 bases between them. Germline V lookup: CDR1 SGDLS, CDR2 YYNGEE. The chain's CDR3 is CASGRDTDTQYF. Written as DNA, the CDR3 is TGTGCCAGCGGGAGAGACACAGATACGCAGTATTTT.

This chain links TRBV6-5 with TRBJ1-2; D perhaps matches TRBD1 (6 bases). Germline assignment: CDR1 MNHEY and CDR2 SVGAGI. Trimming removed 5 bases from V and 5 bases from J, with 12 bases in between. This CDR3 region has 13 residues. The CDR3 reads CASSRGGVYGYTF. CDR3 DNA sequence: TGTGCCAGCAGTCGAGGGGGAGTATATGGCTACACCTTC.

The chain recombines TRBV5-4 with TRBJ2-1; the D gene is possibly TRBD2 (6 bases). Germline assignment: CDR1 SGHNT and CDR2 YYREEE (reference sequence). The V end was cut by 4 bases, the J end by 2 bases, with 16 bases between. The CDR3 has 16 residues. The CDR3 loop is CASSTSRGNAYNEQFF. The DNA of the CDR3 is TGTGCCAGCAGCACTTCCCGGGGGAATGCCTACAATGAGCAGTTCTTC.

The chain uses TRBV5-1 and TRBJ1-2; D is perhaps TRBD1 (6 bases). Germline loops: CDR1 SGHRS, CDR2 YFSETQ. The V and J ends lost 4 bases and 4 bases respectively, with 14 bases between them. The CDR3 length is 14 residues. The CDR3 sequence: CASSPGTPSYGYTF. The CDR3 DNA sequence: TGCGCCAGCAGCCCCGGGACACCGTCCTATGGCTACACCTTC.

This clone appeared once. The rearrangement joins TRBV4-1 to TRBJ2-1, with TRBD1 matching 8 bases. This CDR3 spans 15 amino acids. The V segment lost 4 bases and the J segment 7 bases; nucleotides outside the gene matches: 9. Germline V gives CDR1 MGHRA, CDR2 YSYEKL. Here the CDR3 DNA reads TGCGCCAGCAGCCGACAGGGGAACGGAGTAAATGAGCAGTTCTTC. Translation: CASSRQGNGVNEQFF.

The chain employs TRBV7-6 and TRBJ1-5; D is undetermined. Germline CDR1 is SGHVS and CDR2 is FNYEAQ. The CDR3 consists of 15 residues. V lost 5 bases, J lost 6 bases, and 17 bases lay in between. This CDR3 reads CASSNSGGSPQPQHF. CDR3 nucleotide sequence: TGTGCCAGCAGCAACAGCGGCGGGAGTCCTCAGCCCCAGCATTTT.

The chain has TRBV7-2 and TRBJ2-2; D perhaps matches TRBD2 (6 bases). CDR3 length equals 17 residues. V shed 0 bases and J shed 2 bases, with 13 bases lying between them. CDR1 is SGHTA, CDR2 FQGNSA, per germline. The CDR3 region has the DNA TGTGCCAGCAGCTTAGCCCGGAGGGGTGGTAACACCGGGGAGCTGTTTTTT. Translating it yields CASSLARRGGNTGELFF. The variable domain in full, completed from reference TRBV7-2 and TRBJ2-2, reads GAGVSQSPSNKVTEKGKDVELRCDPISGHTALYWYRQSLGQGLEFLIYFQGNSAPDKSGLPSDRFSAERTGGSVSTLTIQRTQQEDSAVYLCASSLARRGGNTGELFFGEGSRLTVL.